This TCR beta chain appears in the sequencing data of a study of blood T cell repertoires in COVID-19. Study-level background: The analysed material was cDNA or gDNA that came from T cells, B-cell-depleted T cells, or PBMCs.

This CDR3 has 16 amino acids. V shed 5 bases, J shed 4 bases, and the junction held 8 bases outside the gene matches. Germline CDR1 and CDR2: SGHTA and FQGTGA. How the authors handled the data: For nucleated cells, counts were estimated from reference gene primer amplification. The assay was immunoSEQ multiplex PCR, and TCRdb's table has in-frame clones only and misses some. V, J and clone size reflect that table, while D and trimming were determined from the DNA. The sample carries 55,000 to 65,000 clones, almost 90% recorded once. This clonotype was sampled from a man in his 60s with acute or convalescent COVID-19. This chain links TRBV7-3 with TRBJ2-1; 10 bases align to TRBD2. Sequencing was performed on peripheral blood. The CDR3 coding sequence is TGTGCCAGCAGCACCCTTAGCGGGAGGTCTTACAATGAGCAGTTCTTC. It is translated as CASSTLSGRSYNEQFF.